A selection of T cell receptor beta chains follows, all from one sample in a study of T cell responses to AZD1222 COVID-19 vaccine. Assay: immunoSEQ multiplex PCR; the TCRdb copy retains only in-frame clones and omits some. The sample records about 89,000 clones, approximately 90% being singletons. The sample consisted of peripheral blood, taken 28 days after the second AZD1222 dose. Every receptor here comes from an adult who received the AZD1222 COVID-19 vaccine. The CDR3 runs from the conserved cysteine through the conserved F or W. A D gene is named only where the DNA matches it firmly. Clone size appears in some rows only: once, few, many, or a class for an expanded clone.

CDR3,DNA,D,size,J,V
CASSHGQGKETQYF,TGTGCCAGCAGCCACGGACAGGGGAAAGAGACCCAGTACTTC,TRBD1,.,TRBJ2-5,TRBV9
CASSHRQGARYGYTF,TGTGCCAGCAGCCATAGACAGGGGGCTCGCTATGGCTACACCTTC,TRBD1,.,TRBJ1-2,TRBV3-1/TRBV3-2
CASSIGTGYEQYF,TGTGCCAGCAGTATCGGGACAGGCTACGAGCAGTACTTC,TRBD1,.,TRBJ2-7,TRBV6-2/TRBV6-3
CASSISSSTYGYTF,TGTGCCAGTAGTATTAGCTCATCTACTTATGGCTACACCTTC,.,.,TRBJ1-2,TRBV19
CASSTGYKSTDTQYF,TGTGCCAGCAGTACAGGGTACAAGAGCACAGATACGCAGTATTTT,.,.,TRBJ2-3,TRBV6-2/TRBV6-3
CASSLGLEAETQYF,TGTGCCAGCAGCTTGGGACTAGAGGCAGAGACCCAGTACTTC,TRBD2,.,TRBJ2-5,TRBV11-2
CAISRGGTYNEQFF,TGTGCCATCTCTCGAGGGGGGACTTACAATGAGCAGTTCTTC,.,.,TRBJ2-1,TRBV10-3
CASSFGRNQPQHF,TGTGCCAGCAGCTTTGGCAGAAATCAGCCCCAGCATTTT,.,.,TRBJ1-5,TRBV11-2
CASSQGSEQYF,TGTGCCAGCAGCCAAGGATCCGAGCAGTACTTC,.,.,TRBJ2-7,TRBV14
CASSMVSRYGYTF,TGTGCCAGTAGTATGGTCAGCCGATATGGCTACACCTTC,.,.,TRBJ1-2,TRBV19
CASGDSSNTEAFF,TGTGCCAGCGGCGATAGCTCGAACACTGAAGCTTTCTTT,.,.,TRBJ1-1,TRBV9
CASSLGLLRAKNIQYF,TGTGCCAGCAGTTTAGGGCTACTCCGAGCCAAAAACATTCAGTACTTC,.,.,TRBJ2-4,TRBV28
CASSQVAGYHYGYTF,TGTGCCAGCAGCCAAGTAGCGGGTTATCACTATGGCTACACCTTC,.,.,TRBJ1-2,TRBV3-1/TRBV3-2
CATSRDKGTLYGYTF,TGTGCCACCAGCAGAGACAAGGGGACATTATATGGCTACACCTTC,.,.,TRBJ1-2,TRBV15
CASSPLRADTNEKLFF,TGTGCCAGCTCACCACTTCGAGCGGATACTAATGAAAAACTGTTTTTT,.,.,TRBJ1-4,TRBV18
CASSLGTLSSYNSPLHF,TGTGCCAGCAGCTTGGGGACATTGAGCTCCTATAATTCACCCCTCCACTTT,.,.,TRBJ1-6,TRBV5-4
CAISASGGHQPQHF,TGTGCCATCAGTGCATCTGGGGGCCATCAGCCCCAGCATTTT,.,once,TRBJ1-5,TRBV10-3
CASSGDMIEAFF,TGCGCCAGCAGCGGTGACATGATTGAAGCTTTCTTT,.,few,TRBJ1-1,TRBV5-1
CSAGRGNEQFF,TGCAGTGCGGGTAGAGGCAATGAGCAGTTCTTC,.,.,TRBJ2-1,TRBV20-1
CATSRDGHLSSGNTIYF,TGTGCCACCAGCAGAGATGGGCACCTGAGCTCTGGAAACACCATATATTTT,.,.,TRBJ1-3,TRBV15
CASSPLAGGGNEQFF,TGTGCCAGCAGCCCTCTAGCGGGGGGTGGGAATGAGCAGTTCTTC,TRBD2,.,TRBJ2-1,TRBV7-6
CASSPAAWPPNQPQHF,TGTGCCAGCAGCCCCGCCGCCTGGCCCCCAAATCAGCCCCAGCATTTT,.,few,TRBJ1-5,TRBV6-2/TRBV6-3
CASGVAGGNSNEQFF,TGTGCCAGCGGGGTAGCGGGGGGCAACAGTAATGAGCAGTTCTTC,TRBD2,.,TRBJ2-1,TRBV2
CASSFSVRANTEAFF,TGCGCCAGCAGCTTTTCAGTCCGGGCGAACACTGAAGCTTTCTTT,.,.,TRBJ1-1,TRBV5-1
CASSFRRTGARTTYEQYF,TGTGCCAGCAGTTTCCGCCGGACAGGGGCCCGAACTACCTACGAGCAGTACTTC,TRBD1,.,TRBJ2-7,TRBV27
CASSLVRVQSNQPQHF,TGTGCCAGCAGCTTAGTCAGGGTTCAAAGCAATCAGCCCCAGCATTTT,.,.,TRBJ1-5,TRBV7-8
CASTLSGLGTEAFF,TGTGCCAGCACCCTTTCGGGCCTGGGCACTGAAGCTTTCTTT,.,.,TRBJ1-1,TRBV7-8
CASSPTANYGYTF,TGCGCCAGCAGCCCGACAGCTAACTATGGCTACACCTTC,.,.,TRBJ1-2,TRBV5-1
CASSFGRVDSPLHF,TGTGCCAGCAGTTTTGGGAGGGTGGATTCACCCCTCCACTTT,.,.,TRBJ1-6,TRBV6-5
CASRWGTEAFF,TGTGCCAGCAGATGGGGCACTGAAGCTTTCTTT,.,.,TRBJ1-1,TRBV6-5
CSVETLTSTDTQYF,TGCAGCGTTGAAACGCTCACTAGCACAGATACGCAGTATTTT,.,.,TRBJ2-3,TRBV29-1
CASRTGGTEAFF,TGTGCCAGCAGAACAGGGGGCACTGAAGCTTTCTTT,TRBD1,.,TRBJ1-1,TRBV2
CASSFYTEAFF,TGTGCCAGCAGTTTCTACACTGAAGCTTTCTTT,.,once,TRBJ1-1,TRBV5-6
CASGGGTEAFF,TGCGCCAGCGGAGGCGGGACAGAAGCTTTCTTT,.,.,TRBJ1-1,TRBV5-1
CASSQGQGAEGYTF,TGCGCCAGCAGCCAAGGACAGGGGGCCGAGGGCTACACCTTC,TRBD1,.,TRBJ1-2,TRBV4-3
CASSVGLAGLYEQFF,TGTGCCAGCAGCGTAGGCCTAGCGGGGCTTTATGAGCAGTTCTTC,TRBD2,.,TRBJ2-1,TRBV9
CASQVGGGSTEAFF,TGTGCCAGCCAAGTAGGGGGGGGAAGCACTGAAGCTTTCTTT,.,.,TRBJ1-1,TRBV19